The 5 T cell receptor beta chains reported below all come from one sample, sequenced in a study of response to subunit inactivated influenza vaccine. TCRdb re-called the RT-PCR reads through MiXCR, storing one row per CDR3 protein. The sample contains approximately 500,000 distinct CDR3 sequences, 10% to 15% of which appear only once. Material: PBMCs from blood, obtained roughly 6 weeks after vaccination. The receptors shown here come from a middle-aged man who received an inactivated influenza vaccine.

The chain combines TRBV27 with TRBJ1-3; D call uncertain. The CDR3 loop spans 17 amino acids. The V end lost 6 bases, the J end lost 0 bases, and 18 bases lay between the germline ends. Germline V gives CDR1 MNHEY, CDR2 SMNVEV (reference sequence). CDR3 bases: TGTGCCAGCAGCCTAACCTACAGAGGTATCTCTGGAAACACCATATATTTT. Protein: CASSLTYRGISGNTIYF.

Only a few counts were recorded for this clonotype. The rearrangement joins TRBV12-3 or TRBV12-4 to TRBJ2-5; D remains ambiguous. This CDR3 is built from 13 residues. V lost 3 bases to trimming and J lost 5 bases, with 10 bases between them. The CDR3 sequence is CASSFAVSETQYF. The CDR3 DNA reads TGTGCCAGCAGTTTTGCAGTCAGCGAGACCCAGTACTTC.

This clonotype was counted at least ten times. The rearrangement links TRBV12-3 or TRBV12-4 to TRBJ2-1; TRBD2 matches at 7 bases. Trimming cost V 4 bases and J 4 bases; bases outside gene matches: 13. The CDR3 has 17 amino acids. This CDR3 is CASSYRLKASGYNEQFF. In DNA, the CDR3 is TGTGCCAGCAGTTACCGCCTAAAGGCTAGCGGTTACAATGAGCAGTTCTTC.

This rearrangement joins TRBV5-5 to TRBJ2-7; no clear D. The CDR3 is made up of 13 amino acids. V was trimmed by 0 bases and J by 2 bases, leaving 6 bases between them. Looked up from germline, CDR1 is SGHKS and CDR2 is YYEKEE (reference sequence). The CDR3 region has the DNA TGTGCCAGCAGCTTGGATGCCCCCTACGAGCAGTACTTC. Translating gives CASSLDAPYEQYF.

Ten or more counts support this clonotype. This sequence joins TRBV4-2 and TRBJ1-1; D is unclear. Trimming cost V 1 base and J 1 base, with 7 bases left between them. This CDR3 has 14 amino acids. Germline V lookup: CDR1 LGHNA, CDR2 YNFKEQ. CDR3 sequence reads: CASSQVLRNTEAFF. CDR3 nucleotide sequence: TGTGCCAGCAGCCAAGTGCTGAGGAACACTGAAGCTTTCTTT.